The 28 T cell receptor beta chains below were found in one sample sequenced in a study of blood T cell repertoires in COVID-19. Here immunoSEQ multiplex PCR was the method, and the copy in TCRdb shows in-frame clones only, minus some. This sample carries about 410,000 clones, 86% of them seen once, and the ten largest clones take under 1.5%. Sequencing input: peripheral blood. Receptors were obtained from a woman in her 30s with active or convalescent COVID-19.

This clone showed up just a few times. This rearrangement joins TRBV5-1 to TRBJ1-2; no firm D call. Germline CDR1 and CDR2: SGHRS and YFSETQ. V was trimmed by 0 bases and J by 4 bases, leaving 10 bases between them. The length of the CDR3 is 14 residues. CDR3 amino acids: CASSLADTFYGYTF. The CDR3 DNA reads TGCGCCAGCAGCTTGGCCGACACCTTCTATGGCTACACCTTC.

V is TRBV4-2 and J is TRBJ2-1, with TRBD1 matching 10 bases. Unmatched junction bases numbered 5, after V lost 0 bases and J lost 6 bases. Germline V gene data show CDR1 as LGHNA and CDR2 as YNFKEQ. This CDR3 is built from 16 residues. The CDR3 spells CASSQDSGTGVNEQFF. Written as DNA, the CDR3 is TGTGCCAGCAGCCAAGATTCCGGGACAGGGGTCAATGAGCAGTTCTTC.

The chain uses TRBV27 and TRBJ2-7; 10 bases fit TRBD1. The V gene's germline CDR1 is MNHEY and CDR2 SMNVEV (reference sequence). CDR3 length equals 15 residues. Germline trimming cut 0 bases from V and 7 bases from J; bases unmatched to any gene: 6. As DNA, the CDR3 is TGTGCCAGCAGTTTATCGCCGACAGGGGGCAGGGAGCAGTACTTC. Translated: CASSLSPTGGREQYF.

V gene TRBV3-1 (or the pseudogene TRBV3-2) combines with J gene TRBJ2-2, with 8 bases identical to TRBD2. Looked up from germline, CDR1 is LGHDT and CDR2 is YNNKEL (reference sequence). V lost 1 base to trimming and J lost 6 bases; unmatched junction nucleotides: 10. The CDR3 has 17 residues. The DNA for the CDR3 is TGTGCCAGCAGCCAAGGTCATAGCGGGACACTCGCCGGGGAGCTGTTTTTT. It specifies CASSQGHSGTLAGELFF.

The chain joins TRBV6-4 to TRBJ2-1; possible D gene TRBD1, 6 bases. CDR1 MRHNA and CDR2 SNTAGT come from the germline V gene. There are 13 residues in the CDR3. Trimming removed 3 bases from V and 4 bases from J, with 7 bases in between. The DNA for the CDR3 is TGTGCCAGCAGTGAGGGGGCATACAATGAGCAGTTCTTC. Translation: CASSEGAYNEQFF.

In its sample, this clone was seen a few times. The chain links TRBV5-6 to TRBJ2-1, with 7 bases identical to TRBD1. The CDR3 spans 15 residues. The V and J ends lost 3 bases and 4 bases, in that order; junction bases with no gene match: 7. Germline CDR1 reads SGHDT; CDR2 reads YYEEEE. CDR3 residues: CASSWNPGQYNEQFF. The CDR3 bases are TGTGCCAGCAGCTGGAATCCGGGACAGTACAATGAGCAGTTCTTC.

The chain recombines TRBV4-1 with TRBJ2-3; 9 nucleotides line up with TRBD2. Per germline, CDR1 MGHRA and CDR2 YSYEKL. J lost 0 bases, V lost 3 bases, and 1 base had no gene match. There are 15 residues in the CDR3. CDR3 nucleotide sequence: TGCGCCAGCAGCCACCTAGCGGGGAGCACAGATACGCAGTATTTT. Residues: CASSHLAGSTDTQYF.

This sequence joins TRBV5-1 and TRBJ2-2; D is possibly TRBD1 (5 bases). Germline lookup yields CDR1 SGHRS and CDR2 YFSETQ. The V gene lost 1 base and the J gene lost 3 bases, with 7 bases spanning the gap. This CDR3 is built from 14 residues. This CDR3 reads CASSLMTDTGELFF. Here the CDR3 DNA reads TGCGCCAGCAGCTTGATGACAGACACCGGGGAGCTGTTTTTT.

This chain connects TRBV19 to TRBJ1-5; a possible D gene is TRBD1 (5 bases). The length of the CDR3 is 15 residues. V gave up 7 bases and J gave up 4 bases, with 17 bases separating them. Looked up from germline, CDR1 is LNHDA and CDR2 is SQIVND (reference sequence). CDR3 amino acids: CASNGFAGGNQPQHF. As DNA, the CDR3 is TGTGCCAGTAACGGATTCGCGGGGGGAAATCAGCCCCAGCATTTT. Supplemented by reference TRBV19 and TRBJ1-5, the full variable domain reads DGGITQSPKYLFRKEGQNVTLSCEQNLNHDAMYWYRQDPGQGLRLIYYSQIVNDFQKGDIAEGYSVSREKKESFPLTVTSAQKNPTAFYLCASNGFAGGNQPQHFGDGTRLSIL.

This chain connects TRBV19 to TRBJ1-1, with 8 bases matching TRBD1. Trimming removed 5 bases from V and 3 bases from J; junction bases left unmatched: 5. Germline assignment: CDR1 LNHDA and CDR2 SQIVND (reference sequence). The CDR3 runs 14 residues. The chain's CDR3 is CASSLPGGHTEAFF. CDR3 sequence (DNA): TGTGCCAGTAGTTTACCAGGGGGCCACACTGAAGCTTTCTTT. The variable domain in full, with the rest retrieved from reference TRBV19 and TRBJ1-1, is DGGITQSPKYLFRKEGQNVTLSCEQNLNHDAMYWYRQDPGQGLRLIYYSQIVNDFQKGDIAEGYSVSREKKESFPLTVTSAQKNPTAFYLCASSLPGGHTEAFFGQGTRLTVV.

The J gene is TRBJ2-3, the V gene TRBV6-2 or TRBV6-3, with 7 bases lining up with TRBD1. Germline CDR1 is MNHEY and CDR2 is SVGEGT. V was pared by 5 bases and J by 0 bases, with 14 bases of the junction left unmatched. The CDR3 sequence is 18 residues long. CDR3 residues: CASSQTGTTRLSTDTQYF. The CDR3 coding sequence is TGTGCCAGCAGTCAGACAGGGACCACTAGGCTTAGCACAGATACGCAGTATTTT.

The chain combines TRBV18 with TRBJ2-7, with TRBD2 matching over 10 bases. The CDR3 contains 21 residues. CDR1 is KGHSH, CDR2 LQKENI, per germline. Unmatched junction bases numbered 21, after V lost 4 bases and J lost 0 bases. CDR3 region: CASSRGGLAQPSTYRSYEQYF. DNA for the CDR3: TGTGCCAGCTCACGCGGGGGACTAGCGCAACCGTCTACCTATCGCTCCTACGAGCAGTACTTC.

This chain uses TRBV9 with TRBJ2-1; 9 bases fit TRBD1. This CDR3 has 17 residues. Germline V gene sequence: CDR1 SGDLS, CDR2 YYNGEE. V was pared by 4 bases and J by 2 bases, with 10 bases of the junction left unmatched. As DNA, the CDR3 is TGTGCCAGCAGCACCCGTACAGGGGGCGCCACCTACAATGAGCAGTTCTTC. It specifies CASSTRTGGATYNEQFF.

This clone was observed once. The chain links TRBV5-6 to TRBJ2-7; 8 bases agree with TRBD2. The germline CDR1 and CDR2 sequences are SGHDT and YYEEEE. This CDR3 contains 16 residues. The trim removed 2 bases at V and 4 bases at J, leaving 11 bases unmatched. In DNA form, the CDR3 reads TGTGCCAGCAGCTTAGGGCCCAGCGGGGGATCGTACGAGCAGTACTTC. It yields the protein CASSLGPSGGSYEQYF.

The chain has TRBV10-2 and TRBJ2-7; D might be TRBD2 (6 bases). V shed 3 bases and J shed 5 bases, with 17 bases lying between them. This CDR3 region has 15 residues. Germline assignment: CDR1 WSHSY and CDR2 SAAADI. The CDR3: CASSDPRGNIHEQYF. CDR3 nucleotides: TGCGCCAGCAGTGATCCCCGGGGGAATATACACGAGCAGTACTTC.

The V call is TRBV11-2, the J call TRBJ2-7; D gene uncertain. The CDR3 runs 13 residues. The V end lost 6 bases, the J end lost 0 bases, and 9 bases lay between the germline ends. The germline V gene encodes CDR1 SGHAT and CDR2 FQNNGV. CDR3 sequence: CASRTDNSYEQYF. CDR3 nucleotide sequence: TGTGCCAGCAGGACCGACAACTCCTACGAGCAGTACTTC.

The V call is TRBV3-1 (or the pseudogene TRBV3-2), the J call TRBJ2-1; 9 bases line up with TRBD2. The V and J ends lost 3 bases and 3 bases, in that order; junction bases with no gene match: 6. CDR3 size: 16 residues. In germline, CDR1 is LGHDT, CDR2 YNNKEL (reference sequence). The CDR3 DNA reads TGTGCCAGCAGCCATTTGACTAGCGGCGTCTACAATGAGCAGTTCTTC. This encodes CASSHLTSGVYNEQFF.

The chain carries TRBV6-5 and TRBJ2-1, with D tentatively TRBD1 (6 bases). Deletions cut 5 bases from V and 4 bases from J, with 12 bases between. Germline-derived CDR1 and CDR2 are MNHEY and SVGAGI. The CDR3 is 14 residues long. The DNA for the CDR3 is TGTGCCAGCAGTCCGAAGAGGGGGTACAATGAGCAGTTCTTC. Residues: CASSPKRGYNEQFF.

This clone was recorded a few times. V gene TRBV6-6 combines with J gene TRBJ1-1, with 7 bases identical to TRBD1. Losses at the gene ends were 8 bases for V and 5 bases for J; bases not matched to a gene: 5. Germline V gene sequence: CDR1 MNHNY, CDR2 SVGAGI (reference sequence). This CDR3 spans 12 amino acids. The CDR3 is CASLGGATEAFF. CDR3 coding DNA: TGTGCCAGCCTAGGGGGCGCGACTGAAGCTTTCTTT.

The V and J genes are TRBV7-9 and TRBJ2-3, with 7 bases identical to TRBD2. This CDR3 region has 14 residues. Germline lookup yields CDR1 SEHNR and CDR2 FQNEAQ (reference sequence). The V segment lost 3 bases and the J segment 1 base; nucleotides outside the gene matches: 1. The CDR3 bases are TGTGCCAGCAGCTTCGGACTAGGCACAGATACGCAGTATTTT. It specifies CASSFGLGTDTQYF.

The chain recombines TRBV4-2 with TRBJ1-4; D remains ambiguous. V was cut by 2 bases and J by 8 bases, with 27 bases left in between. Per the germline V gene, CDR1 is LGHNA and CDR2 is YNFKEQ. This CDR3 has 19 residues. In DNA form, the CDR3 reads TGTGCCAGCAGCCAATACCCCAGGAGCGTAAATAAACCGGGAGAAAAACTGTTTTTT. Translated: CASSQYPRSVNKPGEKLFF.

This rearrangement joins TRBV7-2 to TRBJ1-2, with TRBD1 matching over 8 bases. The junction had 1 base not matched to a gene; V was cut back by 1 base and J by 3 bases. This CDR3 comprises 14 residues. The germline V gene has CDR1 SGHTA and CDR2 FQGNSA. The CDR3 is CASSLVQGDYGYTF. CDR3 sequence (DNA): TGTGCCAGCAGCTTAGTACAGGGGGACTATGGCTACACCTTC.

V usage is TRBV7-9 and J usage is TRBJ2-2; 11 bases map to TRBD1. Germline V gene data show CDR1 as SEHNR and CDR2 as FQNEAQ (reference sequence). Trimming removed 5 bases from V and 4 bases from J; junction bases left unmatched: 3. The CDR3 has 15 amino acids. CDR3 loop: CASSPGTGGTGELFF. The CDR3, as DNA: TGTGCCAGCAGCCCCGGGACAGGGGGCACCGGGGAGCTGTTTTTT.

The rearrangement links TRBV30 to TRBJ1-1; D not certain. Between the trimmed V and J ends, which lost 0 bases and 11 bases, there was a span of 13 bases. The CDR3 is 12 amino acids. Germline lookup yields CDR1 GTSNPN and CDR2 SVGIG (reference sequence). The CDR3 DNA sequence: TGTGCCTGGAGTGTACGCTGGGCAGTCGCTTTCTTT. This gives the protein CAWSVRWAVAFF. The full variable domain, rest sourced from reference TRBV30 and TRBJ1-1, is SQTIHQWPATLVQPVGSPLSLECTVEGTSNPNLYWYRQAAGRGLQLLFYSVGIGQISSEVPQNLSASRPQDRQFILSSKKLLLSDSGFYLCAWSVRWAVAFFGQGTRLTVV.

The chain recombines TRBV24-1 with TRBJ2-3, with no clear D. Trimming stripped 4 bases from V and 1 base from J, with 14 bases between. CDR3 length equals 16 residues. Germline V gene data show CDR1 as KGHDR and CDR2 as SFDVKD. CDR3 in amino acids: CATSDSHFAGTDTQYF. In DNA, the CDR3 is TGTGCCACCAGTGACTCCCACTTCGCTGGCACAGATACGCAGTATTTT.

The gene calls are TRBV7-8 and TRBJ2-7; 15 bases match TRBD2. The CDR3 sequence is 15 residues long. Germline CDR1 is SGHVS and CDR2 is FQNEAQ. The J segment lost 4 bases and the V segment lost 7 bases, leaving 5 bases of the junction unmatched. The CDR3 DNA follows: TGTGCCAGCACCCCGGGACTAGCGGGGGGTTACGAGCAGTACTTC. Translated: CASTPGLAGGYEQYF. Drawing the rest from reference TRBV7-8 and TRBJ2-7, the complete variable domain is GAGVSQSPRYKVAKRGQDVALRCDPISGHVSLFWYQQALGQGPEFLTYFQNEAQLDKSGLPSDRFFAERPEGSVSTLKIQRTQQEDSAVYLCASTPGLAGGYEQYFGPGTRLTVT.

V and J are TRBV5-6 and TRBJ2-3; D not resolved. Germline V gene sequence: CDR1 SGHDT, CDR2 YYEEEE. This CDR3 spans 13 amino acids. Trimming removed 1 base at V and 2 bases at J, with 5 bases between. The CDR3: CASSLTYTDTQYF. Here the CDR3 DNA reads TGTGCCAGCAGCTTGACTTACACAGATACGCAGTATTTT.

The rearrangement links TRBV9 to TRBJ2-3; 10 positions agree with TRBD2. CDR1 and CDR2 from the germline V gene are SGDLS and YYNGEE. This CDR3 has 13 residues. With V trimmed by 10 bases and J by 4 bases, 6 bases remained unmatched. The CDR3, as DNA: TGTGCCGCAAGCGGGGGGGCGTCAGATACGCAGTATTTT. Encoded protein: CAASGGASDTQYF.